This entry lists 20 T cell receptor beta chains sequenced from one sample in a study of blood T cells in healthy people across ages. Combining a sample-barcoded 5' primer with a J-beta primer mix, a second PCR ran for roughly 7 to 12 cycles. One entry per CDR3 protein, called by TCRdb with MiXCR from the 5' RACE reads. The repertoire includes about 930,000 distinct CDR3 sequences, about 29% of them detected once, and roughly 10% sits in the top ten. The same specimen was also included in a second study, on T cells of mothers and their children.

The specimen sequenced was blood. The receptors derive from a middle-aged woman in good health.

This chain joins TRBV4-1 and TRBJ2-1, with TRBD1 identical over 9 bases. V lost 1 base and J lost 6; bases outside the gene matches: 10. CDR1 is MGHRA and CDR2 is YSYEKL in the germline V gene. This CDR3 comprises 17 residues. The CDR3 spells CASSQAPGTGFFNEQFF. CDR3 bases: TGCGCCAGCAGCCAAGCTCCCGGGACAGGGTTTTTCAATGAGCAGTTCTTC.

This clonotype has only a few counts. The CDR3 region is CASSVDDQPQHF. The CDR3 DNA sequence: TGTGCCAGCAGCGTAGATGATCAGCCCCAGCATTTT. The genes are TRBV9 and TRBJ1-5; D not resolved. The CDR3 loop spans 12 amino acids. Deletions cut 0 bases from V and 5 bases from J, with 3 bases between. Germline-derived CDR1 and CDR2 are SGDLS and YYNGEE.

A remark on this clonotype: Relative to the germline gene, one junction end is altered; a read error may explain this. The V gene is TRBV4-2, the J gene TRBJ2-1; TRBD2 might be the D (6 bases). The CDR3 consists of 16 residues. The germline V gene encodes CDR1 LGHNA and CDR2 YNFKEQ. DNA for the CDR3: TGTGCCAGCAGCCAAGAGGGAGGTGTAACATACAATGGGCAGTTCTTC. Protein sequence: CASSQEGGVTYNGQFF.

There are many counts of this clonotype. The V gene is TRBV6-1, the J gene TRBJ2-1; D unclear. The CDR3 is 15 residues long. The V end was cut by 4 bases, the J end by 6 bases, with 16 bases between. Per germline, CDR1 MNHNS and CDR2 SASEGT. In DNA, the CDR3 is TGTGCCAGCAGTGTTACTTGGAGAGGAGCCAATGAGCAGTTCTTC. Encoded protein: CASSVTWRGANEQFF.

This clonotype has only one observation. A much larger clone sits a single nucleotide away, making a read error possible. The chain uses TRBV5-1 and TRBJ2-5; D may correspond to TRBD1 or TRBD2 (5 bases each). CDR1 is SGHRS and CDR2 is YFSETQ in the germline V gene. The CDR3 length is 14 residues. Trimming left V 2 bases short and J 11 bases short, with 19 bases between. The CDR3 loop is CASSFGDPGNEQYF. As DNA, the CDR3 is TGCGCCAGCAGCTTTGGGGACCCGGGAAATGAGCAGTACTTC.

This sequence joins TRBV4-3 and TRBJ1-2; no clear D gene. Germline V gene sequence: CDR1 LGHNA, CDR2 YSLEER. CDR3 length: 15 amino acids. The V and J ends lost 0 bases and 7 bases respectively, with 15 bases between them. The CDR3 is CASSQDAARMRGYTF. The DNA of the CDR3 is TGCGCCAGCAGCCAAGACGCTGCGAGGATGCGTGGCTACACCTTC.

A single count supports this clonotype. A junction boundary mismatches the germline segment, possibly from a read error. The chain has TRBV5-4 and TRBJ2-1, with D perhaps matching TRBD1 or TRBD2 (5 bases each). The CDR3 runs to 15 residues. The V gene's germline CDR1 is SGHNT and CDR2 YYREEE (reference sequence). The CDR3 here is CASNSAGTAYNEQCF. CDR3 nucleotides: TGTGCCAGCAACTCAGCCGGGACGGCCTACAATGAGCAGTGCTTC.

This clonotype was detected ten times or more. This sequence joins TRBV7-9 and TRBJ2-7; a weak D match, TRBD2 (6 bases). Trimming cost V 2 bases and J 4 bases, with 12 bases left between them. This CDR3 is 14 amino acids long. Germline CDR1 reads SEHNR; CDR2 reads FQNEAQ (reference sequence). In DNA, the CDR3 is TGTGCCAGCAGCTTATTGGAGGGGCGGTACGAGCAGTACTTC. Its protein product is CASSLLEGRYEQYF.

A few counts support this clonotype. CDR3 protein: CSVDDGKSPLHF. The DNA of the CDR3 is TGCAGCGTTGACGACGGGAAATCACCCCTCCACTTT. The V gene is TRBV29-1, the J gene TRBJ1-6; D ambiguous. There are 12 residues in the CDR3. Germline values: CDR1 SQVTM, CDR2 ANQGSEA. With 3 bases removed from V and 10 bases from J, the gap between germline ends came to 10 bases.

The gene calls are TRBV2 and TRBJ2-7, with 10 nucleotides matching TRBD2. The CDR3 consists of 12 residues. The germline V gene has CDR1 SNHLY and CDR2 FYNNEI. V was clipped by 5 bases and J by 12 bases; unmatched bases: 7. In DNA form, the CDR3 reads TGTGCCAGCAGTACTAGCGGGGTGTCGGCGTACTTC. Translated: CASSTSGVSAYF. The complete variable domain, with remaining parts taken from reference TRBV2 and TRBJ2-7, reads EPEVTQTPSHQVTQMGQEVILRCVPISNHLYFYWYRQILGQKVEFLVSFYNNEISEKSEIFDDQFSVERPDGSNFTLKIRSTKLEDSAMYFCASSTSGVSAYFGPGTRLTVT.

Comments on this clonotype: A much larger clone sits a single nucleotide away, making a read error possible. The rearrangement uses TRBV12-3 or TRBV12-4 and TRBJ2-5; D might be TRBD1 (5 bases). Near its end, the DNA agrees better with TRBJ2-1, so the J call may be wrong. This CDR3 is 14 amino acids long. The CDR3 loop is CASRPDRAQETQFF. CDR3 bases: TGTGCCAGCAGACCCGACAGAGCCCAAGAGACCCAGTTCTTC.

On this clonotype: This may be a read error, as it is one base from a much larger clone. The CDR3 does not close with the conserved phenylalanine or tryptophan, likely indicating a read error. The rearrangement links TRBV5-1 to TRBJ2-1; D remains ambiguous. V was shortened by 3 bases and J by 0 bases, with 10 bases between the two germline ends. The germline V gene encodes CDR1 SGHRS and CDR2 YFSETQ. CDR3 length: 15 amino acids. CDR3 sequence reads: CASSSINSSYNEQFS. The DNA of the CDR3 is TGCGCCAGCAGCTCTATTAATTCCTCCTACAATGAGCAGTTCTCC.

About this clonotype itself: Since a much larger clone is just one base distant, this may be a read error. CDR3 DNA sequence: TGCAGCGTTGAACGGGGTGGGGAGGGCGAGCAGTTCTTC. It codes for CSVERGGEGEQFF. The chain has TRBV29-1 and TRBJ2-1; 7 positions agree with TRBD2. CDR1 is SQVTM, CDR2 ANQGSEA, per germline. This CDR3 has 13 residues. The ends lost 2 bases at V and 10 bases at J; junction bases unmatched: 8.

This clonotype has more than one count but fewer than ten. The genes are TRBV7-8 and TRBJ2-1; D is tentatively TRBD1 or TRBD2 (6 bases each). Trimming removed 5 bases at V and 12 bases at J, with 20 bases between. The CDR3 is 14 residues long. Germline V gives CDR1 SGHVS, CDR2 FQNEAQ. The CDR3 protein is CASSGDWGEGGQFF. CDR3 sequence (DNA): TGTGCCAGCAGCGGGGATTGGGGGGAAGGGGGGCAGTTCTTC.

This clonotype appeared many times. DNA for the CDR3: TGTGCCAGCAAGTTGATGGACTCGGCGGGGGAGCAGTTCTTC. Translating it yields CASKLMDSAGEQFF. The chain links TRBV7-2 to TRBJ2-1, with D perhaps TRBD2 (6 bases). Germline loops: CDR1 SGHTA, CDR2 FQGNSA. V lost 7 bases, J lost 10 bases, and 20 bases lay in between. The CDR3 is 14 amino acids.

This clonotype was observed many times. The CDR3, as DNA: TGTGCCAGCTCACCAAAAGGGGGCATACCCTACGAGCAGTACTTC. This encodes CASSPKGGIPYEQYF. J is TRBJ2-7 and V is TRBV18, with TRBD1 identical over 7 bases. Germline values: CDR1 KGHSH, CDR2 LQKENI. There are 15 residues in the CDR3. Trimming removed 2 bases from V and 2 bases from J; junction bases left unmatched: 6.

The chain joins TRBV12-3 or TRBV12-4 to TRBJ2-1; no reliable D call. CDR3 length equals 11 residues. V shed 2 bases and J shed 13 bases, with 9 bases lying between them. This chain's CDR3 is CASSLTRTQFF. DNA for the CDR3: TGTGCCAGCAGTTTAACTCGAACCCAGTTCTTC.

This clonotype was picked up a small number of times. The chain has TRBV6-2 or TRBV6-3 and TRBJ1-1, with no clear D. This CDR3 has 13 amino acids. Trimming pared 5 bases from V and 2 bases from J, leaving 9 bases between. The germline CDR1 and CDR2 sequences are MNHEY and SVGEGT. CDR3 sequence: CASSATTNTEAFF. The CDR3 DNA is TGTGCCAGCAGTGCGACAACTAACACTGAAGCTTTCTTT.

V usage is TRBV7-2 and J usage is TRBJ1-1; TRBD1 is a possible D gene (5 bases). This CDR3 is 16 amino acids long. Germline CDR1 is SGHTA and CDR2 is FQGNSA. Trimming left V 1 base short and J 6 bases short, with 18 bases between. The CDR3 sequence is CASSLDSGAGGAEAFF. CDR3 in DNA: TGTGCCAGCAGCTTAGATTCTGGGGCCGGCGGTGCTGAAGCTTTCTTT.

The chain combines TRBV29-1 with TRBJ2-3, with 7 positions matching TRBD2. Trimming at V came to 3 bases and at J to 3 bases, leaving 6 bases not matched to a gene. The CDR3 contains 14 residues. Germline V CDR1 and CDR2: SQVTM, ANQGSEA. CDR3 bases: TGCAGCGTTGATTGGAGCGGGGAGACAGATACGCAGTATTTT. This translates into CSVDWSGETDTQYF.